This TCR beta chain appears in the sequencing data of a study of blood T cell repertoires in COVID-19. This CDR3 has 16 amino acids. J gave up 2 bases and V 5 bases, and 6 bases lay outside the gene matches. Per the germline V gene, CDR1 is PRHDT and CDR2 is FYEKMQ (reference sequence). The repertoire was sequenced with immunoSEQ multiplex PCR; TCRdb's copy has only in-frame clones and lacks some. The sample carries 200,000 to 300,000 clones, more than 75% recorded once. The clonotype originates from a man aged 35-49 years who had recovered from COVID-19. Sequenced sample: PBMCs or T cells enriched from blood (not recorded which). The chain recombines TRBV13 with TRBJ2-7; 13 bases are shared with TRBD2. CDR3 in amino acids: CASSPRTSGGTYEQYF. CDR3 DNA: TGTGCCAGCAGCCCTCGGACTAGCGGGGGAACCTACGAGCAGTACTTC.